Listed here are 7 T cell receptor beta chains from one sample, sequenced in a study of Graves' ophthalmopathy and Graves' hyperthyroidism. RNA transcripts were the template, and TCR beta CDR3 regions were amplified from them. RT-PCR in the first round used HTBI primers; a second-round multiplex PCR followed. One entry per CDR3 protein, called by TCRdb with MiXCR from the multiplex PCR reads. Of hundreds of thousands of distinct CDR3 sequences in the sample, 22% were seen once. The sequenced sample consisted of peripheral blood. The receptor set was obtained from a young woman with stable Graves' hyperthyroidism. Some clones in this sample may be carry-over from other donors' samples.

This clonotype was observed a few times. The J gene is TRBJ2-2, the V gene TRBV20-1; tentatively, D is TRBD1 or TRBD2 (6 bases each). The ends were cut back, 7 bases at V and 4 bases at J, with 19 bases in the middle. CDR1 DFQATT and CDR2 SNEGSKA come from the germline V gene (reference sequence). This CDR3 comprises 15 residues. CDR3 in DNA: TGCAGTGGAATGATGGGGGGCCGAGGCACCGGGGAGCTGTTTTTT. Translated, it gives CSGMMGGRGTGELFF.

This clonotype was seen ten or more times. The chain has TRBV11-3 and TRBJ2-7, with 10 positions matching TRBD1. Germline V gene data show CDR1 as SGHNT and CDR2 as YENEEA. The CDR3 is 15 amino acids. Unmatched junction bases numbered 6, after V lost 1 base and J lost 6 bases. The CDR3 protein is CASSLGTGGYREQYF. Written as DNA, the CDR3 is TGTGCCAGCAGCTTAGGGACAGGGGGTTATCGCGAGCAGTACTTC.

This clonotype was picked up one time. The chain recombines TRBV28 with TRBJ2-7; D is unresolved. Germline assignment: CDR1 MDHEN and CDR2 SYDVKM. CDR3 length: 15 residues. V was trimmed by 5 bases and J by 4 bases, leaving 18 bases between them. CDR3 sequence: CASSPTPTVVYEQYF. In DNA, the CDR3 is TGTGCCAGCAGTCCAACCCCCACGGTAGTGTACGAGCAGTACTTC. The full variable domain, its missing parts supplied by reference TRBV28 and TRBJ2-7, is DVKVTQSSRYLVKRTGEKVFLECVQDMDHENMFWYRQDPGLGLRLIYFSYDVKMKEKGDIPEGYSVSREKKERFSLILESASTNQTSMYLCASSPTPTVVYEQYFGPGTRLTVT.

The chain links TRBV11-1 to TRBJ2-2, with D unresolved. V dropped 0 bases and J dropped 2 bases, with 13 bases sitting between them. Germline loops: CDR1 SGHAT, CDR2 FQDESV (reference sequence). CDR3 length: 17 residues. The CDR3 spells CASSLATSPLNTGELFF. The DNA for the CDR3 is TGTGCCAGCAGCTTAGCTACGAGCCCTCTTAACACCGGGGAGCTGTTTTTT.

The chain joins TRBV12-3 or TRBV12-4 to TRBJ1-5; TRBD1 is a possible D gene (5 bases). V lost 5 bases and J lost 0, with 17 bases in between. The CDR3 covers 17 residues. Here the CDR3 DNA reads TGTGCCAGCAGTCAGAGACAGATAGAACATAGCAATCAGCCCCAGCATTTT. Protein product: CASSQRQIEHSNQPQHF.

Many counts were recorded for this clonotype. CDR3 region: CSAISGGPDTEAFF. In DNA form, the CDR3 reads TGCAGTGCCATATCAGGGGGCCCCGACACTGAAGCTTTCTTT. This chain connects TRBV20-1 to TRBJ1-1; TRBD1 matches at 8 bases. The CDR3 has 14 amino acids. With 6 bases clipped from V and 3 bases from J, the junction kept 9 bases outside the gene matches. Germline V gives CDR1 DFQATT, CDR2 SNEGSKA (reference sequence).

CDR3 DNA: TGTGCCAGCATGGACGCGACCTACGAGCAGTACTTC. This encodes CASMDATYEQYF. The chain recombines TRBV6-1 with TRBJ2-7; D gene uncertain. The CDR3 consists of 12 residues. Germline CDR1 reads MNHNS; CDR2 reads SASEGT. The V gene lost 7 bases and the J gene lost 2 bases, with 9 bases spanning the gap.